The rows below give T cell receptor beta chains drawn from one sample of a study of T cell responses to AZD1222 COVID-19 vaccine. The table came from immunoSEQ multiplex PCR; TCRdb's copy has only in-frame clones and leaves some out. The data hold approximately 140,000 clones, with 94% observed a single time. The starting material was peripheral blood, obtained on day 0 of AZD1222 vaccination. All receptors derive from an adult in good health. CDR3s include the opening cysteine and the closing phenylalanine or tryptophan. The order of the fields is clone size, D gene, V gene, J gene, CDR3 protein, CDR3 DNA. D genes are given only for firm matches. Clone size is stated in some rows and not others, as once, few, many or a class when expanded.

clone size: .
D gene: .
V gene: TRBV6-5
J gene: TRBJ2-1
CDR3 protein: CATYQGGEQFF
CDR3 DNA: TGTGCCACCTACCAGGGTGGTGAGCAGTTCTTC

clone size: once
D gene: TRBD2
V gene: TRBV30
J gene: TRBJ2-5
CDR3 protein: CAWSPGTRVREAQYF
CDR3 DNA: TGTGCCTGGAGTCCCGGGACTAGGGTGAGAGAGGCCCAGTACTTC

clone size: .
D gene: .
V gene: TRBV5-5
J gene: TRBJ2-3
CDR3 protein: CASSPMGDTQYF
CDR3 DNA: TGTGCCAGCAGCCCAATGGGAGATACGCAGTATTTT

clone size: .
D gene: .
V gene: TRBV3-1/TRBV3-2
J gene: TRBJ1-2
CDR3 protein: CASKTEGSGYTF
CDR3 DNA: TGTGCCAGCAAGACGGAGGGTTCTGGCTACACCTTC

clone size: .
D gene: .
V gene: TRBV6-5
J gene: TRBJ1-3
CDR3 protein: CASSSRGEYGNTIYF
CDR3 DNA: TGTGCCAGCAGTTCACGGGGTGAATACGGAAACACCATATATTTT

clone size: .
D gene: TRBD1
V gene: TRBV6-5
J gene: TRBJ1-2
CDR3 protein: CASSYAQGSGYTF
CDR3 DNA: TGTGCCAGCAGTTACGCACAGGGGAGCGGCTACACCTTC

clone size: .
D gene: .
V gene: TRBV3-1/TRBV3-2
J gene: TRBJ1-6
CDR3 protein: CASSRNNSPLHF
CDR3 DNA: TGTGCCAGCAGCCGGAACAATTCACCCCTCCACTTT

clone size: few
D gene: TRBD2
V gene: TRBV6-4
J gene: TRBJ2-3
CDR3 protein: CASSATSGSADTQYF
CDR3 DNA: TGTGCCAGCAGTGCCACTAGCGGGAGTGCAGATACGCAGTATTTT

clone size: .
D gene: .
V gene: TRBV5-1
J gene: TRBJ2-6
CDR3 protein: CASSITTVSGANVLTF
CDR3 DNA: TGCGCCAGCAGCATTACGACAGTCTCTGGGGCCAACGTCCTGACTTTC

clone size: .
D gene: .
V gene: TRBV11-2
J gene: TRBJ1-2
CDR3 protein: CASSLGARGYGYTF
CDR3 DNA: TGTGCCAGCAGCTTAGGTGCCAGGGGCTATGGCTACACCTTC

clone size: once
D gene: TRBD1
V gene: TRBV4-1
J gene: TRBJ1-2
CDR3 protein: CASSQTITGGAYGYTF
CDR3 DNA: TGCGCCAGCAGCCAAACAATTACAGGGGGGGCCTATGGCTACACCTTC

clone size: .
D gene: .
V gene: TRBV6-2/TRBV6-3
J gene: TRBJ1-1
CDR3 protein: CASSYEGRTEAFF
CDR3 DNA: TGTGCCAGCAGTTACGAGGGTAGGACTGAAGCTTTCTTT

clone size: once
D gene: .
V gene: TRBV28
J gene: TRBJ1-5
CDR3 protein: CASSFGAHIITQHF
CDR3 DNA: TGTGCCAGCAGTTTCGGGGCCCACATCATCACCCAGCATTTT

clone size: .
D gene: TRBD2
V gene: TRBV19
J gene: TRBJ2-1
CDR3 protein: CASRDSGLAIKSYNEQFF
CDR3 DNA: TGTGCCAGTAGGGATTCGGGACTAGCGATTAAGTCCTACAATGAGCAGTTCTTC

clone size: .
D gene: TRBD1
V gene: TRBV5-8
J gene: TRBJ1-5
CDR3 protein: CASSLATGAVTGGQPQHF
CDR3 DNA: TGTGCCAGCAGCTTGGCTACAGGGGCGGTTACAGGTGGTCAGCCCCAGCATTTT

clone size: .
D gene: TRBD2
V gene: TRBV12-3/TRBV12-4
J gene: TRBJ2-1
CDR3 protein: CASSPRLAGEQFF
CDR3 DNA: TGTGCCAGCAGCCCTAGACTAGCGGGAGAGCAGTTCTTC

clone size: .
D gene: TRBD1
V gene: TRBV11-2
J gene: TRBJ2-5
CDR3 protein: CASSRDDRGQTQYF
CDR3 DNA: TGTGCCAGCAGCCGGGACGACAGGGGGCAGACCCAGTACTTC

clone size: .
D gene: .
V gene: TRBV5-1
J gene: TRBJ1-6
CDR3 protein: CASSARTADNSPLHF
CDR3 DNA: TGCGCCAGCAGCGCCCGGACAGCAGATAATTCACCCCTCCACTTT

clone size: .
D gene: .
V gene: TRBV18
J gene: TRBJ1-2
CDR3 protein: CASSPILLLGGTYGYTF
CDR3 DNA: TGTGCCAGCTCACCGATTTTGTTACTGGGGGGAACTTATGGCTACACCTTC

clone size: .
D gene: TRBD1
V gene: TRBV7-2
J gene: TRBJ1-3
CDR3 protein: CASSDRVSGNTIYF
CDR3 DNA: TGTGCCAGCAGTGACAGGGTCTCTGGAAACACCATATATTTT

clone size: .
D gene: .
V gene: TRBV7-7
J gene: TRBJ2-5
CDR3 protein: CASSTLLGKRGETQYF
CDR3 DNA: TGTGCCAGCAGCACCTTACTAGGGAAAAGGGGAGAGACCCAGTACTTC

clone size: .
D gene: .
V gene: TRBV18
J gene: TRBJ1-6
CDR3 protein: CASSPGLYNSPLHF
CDR3 DNA: TGTGCCAGCTCACCCGGACTCTATAATTCACCCCTCCACTTT

clone size: once
D gene: .
V gene: TRBV4-1
J gene: TRBJ2-5
CDR3 protein: CASSQGRGGGETQYF
CDR3 DNA: TGCGCCAGCAGCCAAGGACGGGGTGGCGGGGAGACCCAGTACTTC

clone size: .
D gene: .
V gene: TRBV5-1
J gene: TRBJ1-1
CDR3 protein: CASSLDAGAGTEAFF
CDR3 DNA: TGCGCCAGCAGCTTGGATGCAGGTGCTGGGACTGAAGCTTTCTTT

clone size: .
D gene: .
V gene: TRBV27
J gene: TRBJ1-2
CDR3 protein: CASSLQGSVYGYTF
CDR3 DNA: TGTGCCAGCAGTTTGCAGGGCTCTGTCTATGGCTACACCTTC

clone size: once
D gene: TRBD1
V gene: TRBV7-9
J gene: TRBJ1-2
CDR3 protein: CASSLGGTGLPSYGYTF
CDR3 DNA: TGTGCCAGCAGCTTAGGCGGGACAGGGCTCCCCAGCTATGGCTACACCTTC

clone size: .
D gene: TRBD2
V gene: TRBV2
J gene: TRBJ2-2
CDR3 protein: CASGPGGPTGELFF
CDR3 DNA: TGTGCCAGCGGACCGGGAGGGCCAACCGGGGAGCTGTTTTTT